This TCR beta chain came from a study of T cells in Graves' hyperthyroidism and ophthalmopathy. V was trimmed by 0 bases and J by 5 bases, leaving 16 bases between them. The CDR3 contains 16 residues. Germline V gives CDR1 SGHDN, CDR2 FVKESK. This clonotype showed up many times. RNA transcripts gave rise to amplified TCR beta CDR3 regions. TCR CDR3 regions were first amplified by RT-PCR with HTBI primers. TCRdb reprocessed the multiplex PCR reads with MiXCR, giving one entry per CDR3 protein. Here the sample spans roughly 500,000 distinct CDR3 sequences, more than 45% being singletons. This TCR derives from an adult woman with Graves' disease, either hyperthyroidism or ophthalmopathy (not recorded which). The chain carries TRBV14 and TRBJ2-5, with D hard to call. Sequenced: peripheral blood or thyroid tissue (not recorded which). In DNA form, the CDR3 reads TGTGCCAGCAGCCAAGAAAGGTGGCTAGGTGGGGAGACCCAGTACTTC. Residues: CASSQERWLGGETQYF.